This TCR beta chain was identified during a study of blood T cell repertoires in COVID-19. On the study more broadly: Italy, Spain and the United States were the sources of the convalescent and acute COVID-19 samples. PBMCs, B-cell-depleted T cells, or T cells provided the cDNA or gDNA that made up the material.

As handled by the study authors: Amplifying reference gene primers gave estimates of nucleated cell counts. Clones were read by immunoSEQ multiplex PCR, and TCRdb kept only the in-frame ones, dropping some. V and J calls and clone size are given by that table; D and trimming were obtained from the DNA. The sample has around 200,000 clones, approximately 86% seen once. Per germline, CDR1 SGHTA and CDR2 FQGTGA. CDR3 length: 15 amino acids. With 5 bases clipped from V and 0 bases from J, the junction kept 3 bases outside the gene matches. Sequenced material: peripheral blood. The receptor's source is a man aged 65 to 85 with acute or convalescent COVID-19. The J gene is TRBJ2-1, the V gene TRBV7-3, with 8 nucleotides matching TRBD1. The DNA for the CDR3 is TGTGCCAGCAGCATTACAGGGGGCTCCTACAATGAGCAGTTCTTC. This gives the protein CASSITGGSYNEQFF.